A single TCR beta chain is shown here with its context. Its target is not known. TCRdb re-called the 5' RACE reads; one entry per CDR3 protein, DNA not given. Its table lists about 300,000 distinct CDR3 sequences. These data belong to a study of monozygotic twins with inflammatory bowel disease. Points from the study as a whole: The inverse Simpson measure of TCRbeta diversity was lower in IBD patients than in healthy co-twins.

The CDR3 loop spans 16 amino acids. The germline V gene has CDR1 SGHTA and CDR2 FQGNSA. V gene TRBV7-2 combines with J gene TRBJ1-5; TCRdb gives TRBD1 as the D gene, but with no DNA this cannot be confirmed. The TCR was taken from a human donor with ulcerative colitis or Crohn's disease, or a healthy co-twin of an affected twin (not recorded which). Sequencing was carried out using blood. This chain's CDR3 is CASSLAFGGGDQPQHF.